This T cell receptor beta chain was profiled in a study of blood T cell repertoires in COVID-19. Study in general: The United States, Italy and Spain provided the acute and convalescent COVID-19 samples. T cells, B-cell-depleted T cells, or PBMCs supplied cDNA or gDNA.

This clone was detected once. In the original workflow: Estimation of nucleated cell counts relied on the amplification of reference gene primers. Using immunoSEQ multiplex PCR, the repertoire was profiled, and TCRdb retains in-frame clones only, with some absent. The DNA gave D and trimming, while V, J and clone size come from that table. The table records some 400,000 clones, around 87% of them present only once. Patients from Seattle were sampled longitudinally, starting during active infection. J lost 6 bases, V lost 5 bases, and 10 bases had no gene match. The CDR3 contains 15 residues. Germline loops: CDR1 SGHTA, CDR2 FQGNSA.

This TCR derives from a woman aged 30 to 39 with COVID-19, enrolled during active disease. The source material was peripheral blood. The chain joins TRBV7-2 to TRBJ2-3; TRBD1 agrees at 8 bases. In nucleotides, the CDR3 is TGTGCCAGCAGCGCTCAAGGCAACAGGGGGGATACGCAGTATTTT. Translated, it gives CASSAQGNRGDTQYF.